Below are 3 T cell receptor beta chains sequenced from a single sample in a study of Ad26.COV2.S vaccination and SARS-CoV-2 variants. Treatment denoted: some 19 received Ad26.COV2.S at low or high dose, single or two shots; 5 received placebo; per-sample allocation not given. The study sampled participants on day 63 after the first vaccine or placebo injection. Method: immunoSEQ multiplex PCR; TCRdb's copy keeps in-frame clones and lacks some. The sample includes over 200,000 clones, 88% of them seen just once. Sequences were derived from peripheral blood, sampled in a trial of Ad26.COV2.S vaccine versus placebo. The receptors originated from a person between 18 and 60 years old who received the Ad26.COV2.S COVID-19 vaccine or a placebo.

V and J are TRBV4-1 and TRBJ2-3; D unclear. This CDR3 has 16 residues. Trimming shortened V by 3 bases and J by 4 bases, and 17 bases separated the two germline ends. The germline gives CDR1 MGHRA, CDR2 YSYEKL. For the CDR3, the DNA is TGCGCCAGCAGCCATCCCTCGGGTGGAAGGCCAGATACGCAGTATTTT. Protein sequence: CASSHPSGGRPDTQYF.

The table lists this clone with a count of one. This chain connects TRBV28 to TRBJ1-6, with a weak D call TRBD1 (5 bases). The CDR3 has 11 residues. Deletions cut 4 bases from V and 10 bases from J, with 5 bases between. Germline V gene data show CDR1 as MDHEN and CDR2 as SYDVKM. Here the CDR3 reads CASSWGSPLHF. Written as DNA, the CDR3 is TGTGCCAGCAGTTGGGGGTCACCCCTCCACTTT.

The CDR3 bases are TGCGCCAGCAGCCCTGGGGAGCGGGTAGACTACGAGCAGTACTTC. Translated: CASSPGERVDYEQYF. The rearrangement uses TRBV4-3 and TRBJ2-7, with a possible D match to TRBD2 (6 bases). V lost 4 bases to trimming and J lost 3 bases, with 16 bases between them. Germline CDR1 LGHNA, CDR2 YSLEER. This CDR3 has 15 amino acids.